The text below deals with one TCR beta chain. Participant age was roughly 18 to 100 years, and participants resided in fewer than 25 US areas. Some clones are missing from TCRdb's copy, which holds only in-frame ones; the method was immunoSEQ multiplex PCR. Of a few hundred thousand clones in the sample, roughly 87% were seen once. The sample comes from a study of blood T cell repertoires in COVID-19. The sequencing input was PBMCs or T cells enriched from blood (not recorded which). The TCR sequence derives from a man aged 18 to 30 with acute COVID-19.

The CDR3 sequence is CASSQTKGEGRDTQYF. DNA for the CDR3: TGCGCCAGCAGCCAAACTAAGGGGGAGGGGAGAGATACGCAGTATTTT. The chain is built from TRBV4-1 and TRBJ2-3, with D possibly TRBD2 on 7 matching bases. The CDR3 is 16 residues long. V was trimmed by 2 bases and J by 5 bases, leaving 17 bases between them. CDR1 and CDR2 from the germline V gene are MGHRA and YSYEKL.